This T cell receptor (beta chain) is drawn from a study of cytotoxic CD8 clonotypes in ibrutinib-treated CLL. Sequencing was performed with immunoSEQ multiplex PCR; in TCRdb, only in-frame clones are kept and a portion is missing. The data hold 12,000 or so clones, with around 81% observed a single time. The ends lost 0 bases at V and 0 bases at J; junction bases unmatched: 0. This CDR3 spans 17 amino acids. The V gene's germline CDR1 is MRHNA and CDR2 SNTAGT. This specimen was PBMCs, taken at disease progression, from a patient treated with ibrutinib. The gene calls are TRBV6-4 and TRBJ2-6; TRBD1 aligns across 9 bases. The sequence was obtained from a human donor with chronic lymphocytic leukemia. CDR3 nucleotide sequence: TGTGCCAGCAGTGACTCGACAGGGGGCTCTGGGGCCAACGTCCTGACTTTC. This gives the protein CASSDSTGGSGANVLTF.